This section outlines one T cell receptor beta chain sequence together with its context. Its antigen is unidentified. Clones were read by immunoSEQ multiplex PCR, and TCRdb kept only the in-frame ones, dropping some. The sample records roughly 30,000 clones, 70% to 90% being singletons. This entry belongs to a study of T cells in localized non-small cell lung cancer. The study, taken as a whole, reports: Sequencing involved a lone tumor region, leaving heterogeneity possible. There was higher T cell clonality in uninvolved adjacent lung than in tumor, and it was highest there.

This CDR3 has 13 residues. Trimming stripped 2 bases from V and 7 bases from J, with 14 bases between. Per the germline V gene, CDR1 is GTSNPN and CDR2 is SVGIG (reference sequence). The sample in question was peripheral blood, obtained before any cancer treatment. The chain combines TRBV30 with TRBJ1-1, with D perhaps matching TRBD1 (5 bases). This TCR was recovered from a female donor aged 60 or older with stage I lung adenocarcinoma. CDR3 sequence: CAWSLTSGGEAFF. The CDR3 DNA follows: TGTGCCTGGAGTTTAACCTCCGGGGGTGAAGCTTTCTTT.